The 26 T cell receptor beta chains below were found in one sample sequenced in a study of T cells and Merkel cell carcinoma outcomes. Using immunoSEQ multiplex PCR, the repertoire was profiled, and TCRdb retains in-frame clones only, with some absent. The data show 15,000 to 25,000 clones, over 75% seen once. Sequencing was done on a sample of tumor tissue from Merkel cell carcinoma. These receptors were taken from a human donor with Merkel cell carcinoma.

The rearrangement joins TRBV5-4 to TRBJ1-1, with a possible D match to TRBD1 (5 bases). The CDR3 has 18 amino acids. Germline V lookup: CDR1 SGHNT, CDR2 YYREEE (reference sequence). Trimming removed 0 bases from V and 4 bases from J, with 22 bases in between. The DNA for the CDR3 is TGTGCCAGCAGCTTGGGACAGAATAATCGGCGGGTGGGCACTGAAGCTTTCTTT. Translated: CASSLGQNNRRVGTEAFF.

The chain joins TRBV19 to TRBJ2-7; D perhaps matches TRBD1 (5 bases). The V end lost 4 bases, the J end lost 3 bases, and 10 bases lay between the germline ends. Looked up from germline, CDR1 is LNHDA and CDR2 is SQIVND (reference sequence). CDR3 length: 13 amino acids. In DNA form, the CDR3 reads TGTGCCAGTAGTACAGGGAAGTACTACGAGCAGTACTTC. Translating gives CASSTGKYYEQYF.

In its sample, this clone was seen a few times. CDR3 amino acids: CASSLRGGQETQYF. CDR3 bases: TGTGCCAGCAGCTTGAGGGGAGGCCAAGAGACCCAGTACTTC. The chain has TRBV5-4 and TRBJ2-5; tentatively, D is TRBD2 (6 bases). CDR3 length: 14 residues. V gave up 1 base and J gave up 1 base, with 8 bases separating them. Germline V gene data show CDR1 as SGHNT and CDR2 as YYREEE (reference sequence). The whole variable domain, filled in from reference TRBV5-4 and TRBJ2-5, reads ETGVTQSPTHLIKTRGQQVTLRCSSQSGHNTVSWYQQALGQGPQFIFQYYREEENGRGNFPPRFSGLQFPNYSSELNVNALELDDSALYLCASSLRGGQETQYFGPGTRLLVL.

This sequence joins TRBV6-5 and TRBJ1-6; D call uncertain. Germline V gene lookup returns CDR1 MNHEY and CDR2 SVGAGI. The V and J ends lost 8 bases and 8 bases respectively, with 16 bases between them. The CDR3 has 14 amino acids. The CDR3 loop is CASCFLLRDSPLHF. The CDR3 region has the DNA TGTGCCAGCTGTTTCCTCCTTCGGGATTCACCCCTCCACTTT.

The chain couples TRBV19 to TRBJ2-1, with 10 bases aligning to TRBD1. This CDR3 region has 16 residues. Per the germline V gene, CDR1 is LNHDA and CDR2 is SQIVND (reference sequence). Trimming cost V 8 bases and J 5 bases; bases outside gene matches: 12. The CDR3 loop reads CASAQPWDRGHNEQFF. In DNA, the CDR3 is TGTGCCAGTGCTCAGCCTTGGGACAGGGGCCACAATGAGCAGTTCTTC.

The chain has TRBV5-1 and TRBJ1-1; possibly TRBD1 for D (5 bases). Trimming removed 3 bases from V and 2 bases from J, with 17 bases in between. CDR1 and CDR2 from the germline V gene are SGHRS and YFSETQ. The CDR3 is made up of 16 amino acids. CDR3 sequence reads: CASSSTGLRRNTEAFF. The CDR3, as DNA: TGCGCCAGCAGCTCCACAGGTTTGAGGCGAAACACTGAAGCTTTCTTT.

The chain links TRBV30 to TRBJ1-3; D gene unclear. Germline V lookup: CDR1 GTSNPN, CDR2 SVGIG (reference sequence). V was clipped by 3 bases and J by 2 bases, with 14 bases between them. The CDR3 length is 15 residues. Here the CDR3 reads CAWRTPGGAGNTIYF. The DNA for the CDR3 is TGTGCCTGGAGAACCCCGGGAGGAGCTGGAAACACCATATATTTT. Supplemented by reference TRBV30 and TRBJ1-3, the full variable domain reads SQTIHQWPATLVQPVGSPLSLECTVEGTSNPNLYWYRQAAGRGLQLLFYSVGIGQISSEVPQNLSASRPQDRQFILSSKKLLLSDSGFYLCAWRTPGGAGNTIYFGEGSWLTVV.

V is TRBV25-1 and J is TRBJ2-7, with no clear D. V was trimmed by 9 bases and J by 6 bases, leaving 3 bases between them. The CDR3 sequence is 8 residues long. The germline V gene has CDR1 MGHDK and CDR2 SYGVNS. The CDR3 region is CARCEQYF. The CDR3 DNA follows: TGTGCCAGGTGCGAGCAGTACTTC.

The chain has TRBV18 and TRBJ1-5; a weak D match, TRBD1 (5 bases). Germline V gene sequence: CDR1 KGHSH, CDR2 LQKENI. Trimming removed 3 bases at V and 3 bases at J, with 24 bases between. The CDR3 totals 19 residues. The CDR3 loop is CASSPTVRYRFWDNQPQHF. The CDR3 DNA reads as TGTGCCAGCTCACCCACCGTTCGTTACAGGTTTTGGGACAATCAGCCCCAGCATTTT.

V and J are TRBV5-4 and TRBJ1-4; D not certain. Trimming took off 1 base at V and 0 bases at J, with 7 bases between the two ends. Per the germline V gene, CDR1 is SGHNT and CDR2 is YYREEE (reference sequence). The CDR3 contains 15 residues. CDR3 coding DNA: TGTGCCAGCAGCTTGTCGGCTGCAACTAATGAAAAACTGTTTTTT. It specifies CASSLSAATNEKLFF.

The chain couples TRBV7-2 to TRBJ1-3, with D possibly matching TRBD1 (6 bases). V was pared by 5 bases and J by 8 bases, with 22 bases between. CDR1 is SGHTA and CDR2 is FQGNSA in the germline V gene. This CDR3 has 16 amino acids. CDR3 protein: CASSPTRGRGSDTIYF. CDR3 nucleotide sequence: TGTGCCAGCAGCCCCACCCGGGGCAGGGGCTCAGACACCATATATTTT.

This clone was seen a few times. This chain links TRBV29-1 with TRBJ1-2; D gene ambiguous. V dropped 7 bases and J dropped 2 bases, with 11 bases sitting between them. Germline V gene sequence: CDR1 SQVTM, CDR2 ANQGSEA. This CDR3 is built from 12 residues. CDR3 amino acids: CSGHTRNYGYTF. CDR3 DNA sequence: TGCAGCGGGCATACACGCAACTATGGCTACACCTTC.

The sample holds a few counts of this clone. The germline gene is not matched at one end of the junction; a read error may be the cause. This chain links TRBV5-1 with TRBJ2-5; 7 positions agree with TRBD2. The germline gives CDR1 SGHRS, CDR2 YFSETQ. The CDR3 extends over 13 amino acids. The CDR3 bases are TGCGGCAGCAAGGGCGGGGGCCAAGAGACCCAGTACTTC. This gives the protein CGSKGGGQETQYF.

The chain has TRBV30 and TRBJ2-1; D unresolved. Trimming removed 6 bases from V and 1 base from J, with 10 bases in between. The germline V gene has CDR1 GTSNPN and CDR2 SVGIG (reference sequence). The CDR3 is 13 amino acids. The CDR3 sequence: CACELVSYNEQFF. CDR3 nucleotides: TGTGCCTGTGAGTTGGTATCCTACAATGAGCAGTTCTTC.

The chain links TRBV7-8 to TRBJ1-1; D is ambiguous. Germline V gene lookup returns CDR1 SGHVS and CDR2 FQNEAQ. Trimming left V 2 bases short and J 1 base short, with 5 bases between. This CDR3 region has 13 residues. DNA for the CDR3: TGTGCCAGCAGCTTATCGGGGAACACTGAAGCTTTCTTT. Its protein product is CASSLSGNTEAFF. Full variable domain (rest looked up from reference TRBV7-8 and TRBJ1-1): GAGVSQSPRYKVAKRGQDVALRCDPISGHVSLFWYQQALGQGPEFLTYFQNEAQLDKSGLPSDRFFAERPEGSVSTLKIQRTQQEDSAVYLCASSLSGNTEAFFGQGTRLTVV.

The chain combines TRBV6-6 with TRBJ2-7; TRBD1 matches at 7 bases. CDR3 length: 15 residues. V lost 2 bases and J lost 4; bases outside the gene matches: 8. CDR1 and CDR2 (germline): MNHNY, SVGAGI (reference sequence). The CDR3: CASSYLRDSGYEQYF. In DNA, the CDR3 is TGTGCCAGCAGTTACCTCCGGGACAGTGGTTACGAGCAGTACTTC.

The chain combines TRBV9 with TRBJ1-2, with D perhaps matching TRBD1 (5 bases). Between the trimmed V and J ends, which lost 2 bases and 9 bases, there was a span of 14 bases. Germline V gene lookup returns CDR1 SGDLS and CDR2 YYNGEE. CDR3 size: 13 residues. In DNA form, the CDR3 reads TGTGCCAGCAGCGTCTCCGGGACCTTTCGCTACACCTTC. It codes for CASSVSGTFRYTF.

The chain joins TRBV2 to TRBJ2-1; TRBD2 might be the D (6 bases). V gave up 9 bases and J gave up 1 base, with 10 bases separating them. The CDR3 length is 13 residues. Germline CDR1 reads SNHLY; CDR2 reads FYNNEI. CDR3 loop: CASSGESYNEQFF. The CDR3 coding sequence is TGTGCCAGTTCGGGGGAGTCCTACAATGAGCAGTTCTTC. Complete variable domain (other parts from reference TRBV2 and TRBJ2-1): EPEVTQTPSHQVTQMGQEVILRCVPISNHLYFYWYRQILGQKVEFLVSFYNNEISEKSEIFDDQFSVERPDGSNFTLKIRSTKLEDSAMYFCASSGESYNEQFFGPGTRLTVL.

This chain links TRBV7-6 with TRBJ2-7, with D perhaps matching TRBD1 (6 bases). Trimming shortened V by 1 base and J by 5 bases, and 15 bases separated the two germline ends. The CDR3 is 15 amino acids. CDR1 is SGHVS and CDR2 is FNYEAQ in the germline V gene. This CDR3 reads CASSLEVGALNEQYF. The CDR3 coding sequence is TGTGCCAGCAGCTTAGAAGTGGGGGCGCTGAACGAGCAGTACTTC.

The chain combines TRBV7-9 with TRBJ2-1; D may be TRBD1 or TRBD2 (5 bases each). Germline lookup yields CDR1 SEHNR and CDR2 FQNEAQ (reference sequence). This CDR3 is 14 amino acids long. Trimming took off 6 bases at V and 0 bases at J, with 9 bases between the two ends. The CDR3 region has the DNA TGTGCCAGCAGTTGGGGGAGCTCCTACAATGAGCAGTTCTTC. Its protein is CASSWGSSYNEQFF.

The chain combines TRBV18 with TRBJ2-7; D tentatively fits TRBD1 or TRBD2 (5 bases each). CDR1 and CDR2 from the germline V gene are KGHSH and LQKENI. CDR3 size: 11 residues. V dropped 6 bases and J dropped 7 bases, with 10 bases sitting between them. In DNA form, the CDR3 reads TGTGCCAGCTCGTCCAGGGAGGAGCAGTACTTC. Amino acid sequence: CASSSREEQYF. The full variable domain, rest sourced from reference TRBV18 and TRBJ2-7, is NAGVMQNPRHLVRRRGQEARLRCSPMKGHSHVYWYRQLPEEGLKFMVYLQKENIIDESGMPKERFSAEFPKEGPSILRIQQVVRGDSAAYFCASSSREEQYFGPGTRLTVT.

V and J are TRBV13 and TRBJ1-1; D is possibly TRBD1 (6 bases). Trimming shortened V by 4 bases and J by 4 bases, and 13 bases separated the two germline ends. Germline CDR1 and CDR2: PRHDT and FYEKMQ (reference sequence). This CDR3 has 14 amino acids. In DNA, the CDR3 is TGTGCCAGCAGCTACCGGACCAGGGGCACTGAAGCTTTCTTT. Translating gives CASSYRTRGTEAFF.

This clone was seen once. V usage is TRBV7-3 and J usage is TRBJ2-6, with D perhaps matching TRBD1 or TRBD2 (6 bases each). The ends were cut back, 4 bases at V and 0 bases at J, with 10 bases in the middle. The CDR3 contains 16 residues. Germline CDR1 is SGHTA and CDR2 is FQGTGA. The CDR3 DNA follows: TGTGCCAGCAGCTCCCGGGGGCACTCTGGGGCCAACGTCCTGACTTTC. This codes for CASSSRGHSGANVLTF.

The chain uses TRBV7-9 and TRBJ2-7, with D possibly being TRBD1 (5 bases). The germline V gene has CDR1 SEHNR and CDR2 FQNEAQ (reference sequence). V was cut by 6 bases and J by 6 bases, with 12 bases left in between. This CDR3 comprises 12 residues. As DNA, the CDR3 is TGTGCCAGCAGTCCGACAGACTCCGAGCAGTACTTC. Encoded protein: CASSPTDSEQYF. The whole variable domain, remainder taken from reference TRBV7-9 and TRBJ2-7, is DTGVSQNPRHKITKRGQNVTFRCDPISEHNRLYWYRQTLGQGPEFLTYFQNEAQLEKSRLLSDRFSAERPKGSFSTLEIQRTEQGDSAMYLCASSPTDSEQYFGPGTRLTVT.

The gene calls are TRBV4-1 and TRBJ2-3, with D perhaps TRBD2 (5 bases). The ends were cut back, 3 bases at V and 2 bases at J, with 12 bases in the middle. The CDR3 spans 15 residues. Germline assignment: CDR1 MGHRA and CDR2 YSYEKL. The CDR3 sequence is CASSHFGGSTDTQYF. The CDR3 DNA reads TGCGCCAGCAGCCATTTCGGCGGGTCCACAGATACGCAGTATTTT.

The J gene is TRBJ1-5, the V gene TRBV5-8; TRBD1 is a possible D gene (5 bases). Germline V gene lookup returns CDR1 SGHTS and CDR2 YDEGEE. Trimming shortened V by 4 bases and J by 9 bases, and 11 bases separated the two germline ends. There are 12 residues in the CDR3. This CDR3 is CASSPGLRPQHF. As DNA, the CDR3 is TGTGCCAGCAGCCCGGGACTGAGGCCCCAGCATTTT.